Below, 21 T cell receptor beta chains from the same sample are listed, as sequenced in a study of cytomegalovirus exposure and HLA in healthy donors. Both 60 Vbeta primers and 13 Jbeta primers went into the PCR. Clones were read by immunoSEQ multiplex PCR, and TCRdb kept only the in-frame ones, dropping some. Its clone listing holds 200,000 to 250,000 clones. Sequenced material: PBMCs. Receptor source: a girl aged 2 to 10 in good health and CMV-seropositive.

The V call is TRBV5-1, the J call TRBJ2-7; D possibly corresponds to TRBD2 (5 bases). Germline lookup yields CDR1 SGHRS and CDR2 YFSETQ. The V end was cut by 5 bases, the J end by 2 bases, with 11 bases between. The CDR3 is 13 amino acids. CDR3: CASSPPAAYEQYF. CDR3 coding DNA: TGCGCCAGCAGTCCCCCAGCGGCCTACGAGCAGTACTTC.

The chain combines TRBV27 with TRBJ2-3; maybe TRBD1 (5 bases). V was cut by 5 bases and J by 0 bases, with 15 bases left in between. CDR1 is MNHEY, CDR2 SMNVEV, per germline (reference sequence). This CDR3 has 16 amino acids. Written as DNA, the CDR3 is TGTGCCAGCAGTGGACCTCGACAGACCAGCACAGATACGCAGTATTTT. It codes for CASSGPRQTSTDTQYF.

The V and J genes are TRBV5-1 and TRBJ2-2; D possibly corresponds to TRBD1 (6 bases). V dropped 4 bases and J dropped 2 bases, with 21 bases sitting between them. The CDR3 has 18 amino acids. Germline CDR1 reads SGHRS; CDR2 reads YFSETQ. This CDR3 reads CASSPEGVQARNTGELFF. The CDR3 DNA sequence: TGCGCCAGCAGCCCTGAGGGGGTACAAGCGCGAAACACCGGGGAGCTGTTTTTT.

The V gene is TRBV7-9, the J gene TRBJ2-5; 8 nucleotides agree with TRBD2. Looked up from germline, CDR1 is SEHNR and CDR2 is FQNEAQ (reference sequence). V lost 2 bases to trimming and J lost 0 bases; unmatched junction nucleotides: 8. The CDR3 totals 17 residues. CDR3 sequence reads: CASSLTGGRGYQETQYF. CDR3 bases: TGTGCCAGCAGCTTAACGGGGGGGAGGGGGTACCAAGAGACCCAGTACTTC.

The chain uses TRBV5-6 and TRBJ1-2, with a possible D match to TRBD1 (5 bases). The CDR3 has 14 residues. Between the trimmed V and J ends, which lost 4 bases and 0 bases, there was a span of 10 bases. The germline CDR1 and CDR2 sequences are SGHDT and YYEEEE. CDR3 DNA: TGTGCCAGCAGCAACAGGAAAGCTAACTATGGCTACACCTTC. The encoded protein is CASSNRKANYGYTF.

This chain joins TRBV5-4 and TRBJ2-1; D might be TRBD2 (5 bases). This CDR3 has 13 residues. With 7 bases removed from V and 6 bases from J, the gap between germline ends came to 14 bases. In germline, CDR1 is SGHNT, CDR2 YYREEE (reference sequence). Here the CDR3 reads CASAGPAGNEQFF. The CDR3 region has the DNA TGTGCCAGCGCCGGTCCTGCGGGCAATGAGCAGTTCTTC.

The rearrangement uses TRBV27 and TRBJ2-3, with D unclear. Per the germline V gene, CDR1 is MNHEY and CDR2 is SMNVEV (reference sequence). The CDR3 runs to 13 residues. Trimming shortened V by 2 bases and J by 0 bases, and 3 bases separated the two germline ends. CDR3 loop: CASSLTSTDTQYF. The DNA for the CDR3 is TGTGCCAGCAGTTTAACTAGCACAGATACGCAGTATTTT.

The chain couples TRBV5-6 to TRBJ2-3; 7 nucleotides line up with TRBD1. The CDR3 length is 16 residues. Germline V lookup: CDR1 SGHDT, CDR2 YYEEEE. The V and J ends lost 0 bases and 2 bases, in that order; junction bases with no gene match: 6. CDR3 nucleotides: TGTGCCAGCAGCTTGGCTCGGGACAGACACACAGATACGCAGTATTTT. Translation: CASSLARDRHTDTQYF.

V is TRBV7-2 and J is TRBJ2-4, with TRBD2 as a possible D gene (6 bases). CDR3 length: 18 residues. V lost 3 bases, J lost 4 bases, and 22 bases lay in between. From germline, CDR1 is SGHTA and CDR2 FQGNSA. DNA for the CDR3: TGTGCCAGCAGCTTTAGTTTTGGGGGGACGTACAAAAAAAACATTCAGTACTTC. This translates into CASSFSFGGTYKKNIQYF.

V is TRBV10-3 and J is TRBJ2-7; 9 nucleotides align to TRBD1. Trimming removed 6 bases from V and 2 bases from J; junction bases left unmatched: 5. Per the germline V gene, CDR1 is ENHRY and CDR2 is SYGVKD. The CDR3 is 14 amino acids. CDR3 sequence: CAIRGTGPTYEQYF. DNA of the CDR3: TGTGCCATCAGGGGGACAGGGCCTACCTACGAGCAGTACTTC.

CDR3 nucleotide sequence: TGTGCCAGCTCACCAAAAGGGCAGGGGGGCGGTCAGCCCCAGCATTTT. Its translation: CASSPKGQGGGQPQHF. The rearrangement links TRBV18 to TRBJ1-5; the match to TRBD1 covers 7 bases. With 2 bases clipped from V and 6 bases from J, the junction kept 10 bases outside the gene matches. The CDR3 has 16 amino acids. Germline V gives CDR1 KGHSH, CDR2 LQKENI.

The CDR3 here is CASSIEGLGSYEQYF. As DNA, the CDR3 is TGTGCCAGTAGTATAGAGGGACTAGGGAGCTACGAGCAGTACTTC. The chain carries TRBV19 and TRBJ2-7; 8 bases line up with TRBD2. Losses at the gene ends were 0 bases for V and 3 bases for J; bases not matched to a gene: 4. The CDR3 consists of 15 residues. CDR1 is LNHDA and CDR2 is SQIVND in the germline V gene (reference sequence).

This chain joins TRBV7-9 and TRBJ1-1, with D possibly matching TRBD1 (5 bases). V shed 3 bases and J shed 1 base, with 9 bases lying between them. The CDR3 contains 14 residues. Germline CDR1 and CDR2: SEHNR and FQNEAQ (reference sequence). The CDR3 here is CASSFGRANTEAFF. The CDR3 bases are TGTGCCAGCAGCTTTGGCAGGGCGAACACTGAAGCTTTCTTT.

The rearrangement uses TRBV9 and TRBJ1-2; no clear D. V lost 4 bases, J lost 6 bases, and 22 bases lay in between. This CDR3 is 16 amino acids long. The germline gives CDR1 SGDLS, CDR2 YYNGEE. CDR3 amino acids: CASSNNGIRRANGYTF. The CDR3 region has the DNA TGTGCCAGCAGCAATAACGGGATCAGACGTGCAAATGGCTACACCTTC.

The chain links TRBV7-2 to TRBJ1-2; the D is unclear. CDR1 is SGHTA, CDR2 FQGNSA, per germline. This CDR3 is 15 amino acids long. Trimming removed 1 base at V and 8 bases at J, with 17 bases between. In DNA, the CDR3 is TGTGCCAGCAGCTTAGTCTCGGGATGGGCGGAGGGCTACACCTTC. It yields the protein CASSLVSGWAEGYTF.

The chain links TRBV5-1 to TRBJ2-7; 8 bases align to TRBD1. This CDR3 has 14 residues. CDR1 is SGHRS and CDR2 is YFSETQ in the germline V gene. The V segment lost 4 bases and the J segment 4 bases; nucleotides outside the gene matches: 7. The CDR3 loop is CASSQDRELYEQYF. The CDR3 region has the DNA TGCGCCAGCAGCCAGGACAGGGAGCTGTACGAGCAGTACTTC.

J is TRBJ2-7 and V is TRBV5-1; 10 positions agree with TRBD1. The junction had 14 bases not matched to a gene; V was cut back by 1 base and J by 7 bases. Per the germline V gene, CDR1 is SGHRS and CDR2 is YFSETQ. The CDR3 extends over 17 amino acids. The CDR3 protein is CASSLKILGQGSREQYF. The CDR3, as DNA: TGCGCCAGCAGCTTGAAGATTTTGGGACAGGGGTCTCGGGAGCAGTACTTC.

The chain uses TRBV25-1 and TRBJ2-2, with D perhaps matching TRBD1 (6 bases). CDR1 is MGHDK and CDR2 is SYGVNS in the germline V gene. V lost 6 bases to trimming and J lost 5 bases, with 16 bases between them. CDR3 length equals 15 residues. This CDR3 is CASSPLGHGTGELFF. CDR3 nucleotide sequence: TGTGCCAGCAGCCCCCTGGGACACGGTACCGGGGAGCTGTTTTTT.

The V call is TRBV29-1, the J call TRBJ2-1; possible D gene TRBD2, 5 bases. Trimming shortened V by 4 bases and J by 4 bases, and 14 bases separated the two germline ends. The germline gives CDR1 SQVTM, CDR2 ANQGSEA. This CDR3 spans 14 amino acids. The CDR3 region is CSVVQNEGYNEQFF. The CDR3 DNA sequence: TGCAGCGTTGTGCAGAATGAGGGTTACAATGAGCAGTTCTTC.

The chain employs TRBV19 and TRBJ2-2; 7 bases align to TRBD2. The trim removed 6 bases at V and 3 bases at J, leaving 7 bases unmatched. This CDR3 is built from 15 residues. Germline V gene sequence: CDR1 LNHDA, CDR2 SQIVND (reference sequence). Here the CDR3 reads CASRTAGLDTGELFF. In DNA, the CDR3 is TGTGCCAGTAGGACAGCGGGGTTGGACACCGGGGAGCTGTTTTTT. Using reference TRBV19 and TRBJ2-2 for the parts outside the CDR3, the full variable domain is DGGITQSPKYLFRKEGQNVTLSCEQNLNHDAMYWYRQDPGQGLRLIYYSQIVNDFQKGDIAEGYSVSREKKESFPLTVTSAQKNPTAFYLCASRTAGLDTGELFFGEGSRLTVL.

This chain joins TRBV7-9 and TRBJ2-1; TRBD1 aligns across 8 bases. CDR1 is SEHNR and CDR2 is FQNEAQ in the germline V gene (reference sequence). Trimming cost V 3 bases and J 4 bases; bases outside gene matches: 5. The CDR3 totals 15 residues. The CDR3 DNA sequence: TGTGCCAGCAGCTTTTTACAGGGGGGATACAATGAGCAGTTCTTC. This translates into CASSFLQGGYNEQFF. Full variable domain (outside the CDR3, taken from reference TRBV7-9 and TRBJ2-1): DTGVSQNPRHKITKRGQNVTFRCDPISEHNRLYWYRQTLGQGPEFLTYFQNEAQLEKSRLLSDRFSAERPKGSFSTLEIQRTEQGDSAMYLCASSFLQGGYNEQFFGPGTRLTVL.